This TCR beta chain was recovered during a study of identifying expanded T cells in peripheral blood. V gave up 1 base and J gave up 3 bases; unmatched junction bases: 1. The CDR3 extends over 16 amino acids. Per germline, CDR1 SEHNR and CDR2 FQNEAQ (reference sequence). Here immunoSEQ multiplex PCR was the method, and the copy in TCRdb shows in-frame clones only, minus some. The sample consists of over 100,000 clones, approximately 88% of them appearing once. This receptor was obtained from a person aged 18 to 75 in good health. The V and J genes are TRBV7-9 and TRBJ2-1, with TRBD2 matching 12 bases. The sequencing input was blood. The CDR3 loop is CASSLGTSGIYNEQFF. CDR3 nucleotides: TGTGCCAGCAGCTTAGGGACTAGCGGGATCTACAATGAGCAGTTCTTC.